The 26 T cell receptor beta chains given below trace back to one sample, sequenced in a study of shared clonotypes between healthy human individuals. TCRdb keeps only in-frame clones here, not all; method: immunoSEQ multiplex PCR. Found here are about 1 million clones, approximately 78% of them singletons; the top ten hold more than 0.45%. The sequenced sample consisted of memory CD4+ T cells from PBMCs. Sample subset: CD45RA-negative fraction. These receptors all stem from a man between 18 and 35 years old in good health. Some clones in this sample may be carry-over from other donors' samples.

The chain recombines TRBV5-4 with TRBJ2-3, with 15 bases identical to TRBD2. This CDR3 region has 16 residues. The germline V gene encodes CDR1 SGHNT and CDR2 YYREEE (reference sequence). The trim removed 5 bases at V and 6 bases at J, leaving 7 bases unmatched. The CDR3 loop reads CASSMPGTSGRDTQYF. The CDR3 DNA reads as TGTGCCAGCAGTATGCCGGGGACTAGCGGGAGGGATACGCAGTATTTT.

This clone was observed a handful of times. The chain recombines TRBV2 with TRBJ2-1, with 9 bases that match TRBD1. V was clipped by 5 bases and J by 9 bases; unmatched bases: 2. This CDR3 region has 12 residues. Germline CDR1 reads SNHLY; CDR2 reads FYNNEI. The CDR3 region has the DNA TGTGCCAGCAGTCCGACAGGGGGTGAGCAGTTCTTC. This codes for CASSPTGGEQFF.

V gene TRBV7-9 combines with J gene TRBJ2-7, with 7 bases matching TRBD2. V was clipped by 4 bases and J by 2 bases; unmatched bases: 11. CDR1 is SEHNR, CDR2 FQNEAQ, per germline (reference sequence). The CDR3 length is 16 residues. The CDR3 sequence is CASSSLGLGRPYEQYF. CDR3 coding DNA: TGTGCCAGCAGCTCTCTAGGACTAGGAAGGCCCTACGAGCAGTACTTC.

The CDR3 spells CAISEGVQPQHF. The CDR3 coding sequence is TGTGCCATCAGTGAGGGGGTTCAGCCCCAGCATTTT. The chain employs TRBV10-3 and TRBJ1-5, with unresolved D. CDR1 and CDR2 from the germline V gene are ENHRY and SYGVKD. There are 12 residues in the CDR3. Trimming shortened V by 2 bases and J by 6 bases, and 5 bases separated the two germline ends.

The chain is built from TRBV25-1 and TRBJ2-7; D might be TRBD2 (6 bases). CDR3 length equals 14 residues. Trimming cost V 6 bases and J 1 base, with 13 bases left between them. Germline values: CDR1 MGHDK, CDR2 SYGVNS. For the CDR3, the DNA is TGTGCCAGCAGACCCCCAAGCGGGTCCTACGAGCAGTACTTC. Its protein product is CASRPPSGSYEQYF.

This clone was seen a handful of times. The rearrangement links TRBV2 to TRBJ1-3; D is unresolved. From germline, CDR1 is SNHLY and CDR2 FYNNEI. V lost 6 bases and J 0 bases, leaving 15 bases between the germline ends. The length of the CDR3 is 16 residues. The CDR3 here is CASRKEGWTSGNTIYF. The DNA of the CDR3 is TGTGCCAGCAGGAAGGAAGGCTGGACCTCTGGAAACACCATATATTTT.

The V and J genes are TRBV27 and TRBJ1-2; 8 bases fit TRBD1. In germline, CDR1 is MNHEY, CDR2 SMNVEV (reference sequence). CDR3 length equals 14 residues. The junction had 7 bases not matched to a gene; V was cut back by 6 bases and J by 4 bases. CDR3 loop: CASSIRQGPYGYTF. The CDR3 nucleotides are TGTGCCAGCAGCATCCGACAGGGGCCCTATGGCTACACCTTC.

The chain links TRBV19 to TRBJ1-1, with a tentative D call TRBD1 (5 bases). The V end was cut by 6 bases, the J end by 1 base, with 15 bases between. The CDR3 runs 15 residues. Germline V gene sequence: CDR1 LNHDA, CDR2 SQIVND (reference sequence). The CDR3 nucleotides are TGTGCCAGTAGCCCCTTCGAGGGGCCGAACACTGAAGCTTTCTTT. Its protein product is CASSPFEGPNTEAFF.

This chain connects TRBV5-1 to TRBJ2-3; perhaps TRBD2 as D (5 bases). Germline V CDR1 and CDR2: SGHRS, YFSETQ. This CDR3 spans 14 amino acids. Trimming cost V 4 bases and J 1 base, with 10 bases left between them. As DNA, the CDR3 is TGCGCCAGCAGCAAAACTAGGGGCACAGATACGCAGTATTTT. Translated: CASSKTRGTDTQYF. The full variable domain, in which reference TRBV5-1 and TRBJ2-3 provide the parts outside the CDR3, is KAGVTQTPRYLIKTRGQQVTLSCSPISGHRSVSWYQQTPGQGLQFLFEYFSETQRNKGNFPGRFSGRQFSNSRSEMNVSTLELGDSALYLCASSKTRGTDTQYFGPGTRLTVL.

This CDR3 is CSVGGPWKLETQYF. As DNA, the CDR3 is TGCAGCGTTGGAGGGCCTTGGAAACTAGAGACCCAGTACTTC. V gene TRBV29-1 combines with J gene TRBJ2-5; TRBD2 is a possible D gene (5 bases). This CDR3 comprises 14 residues. V lost 4 bases and J 4 bases, leaving 16 bases between the germline ends. Per germline, CDR1 SQVTM and CDR2 ANQGSEA. The full variable domain, rest sourced from reference TRBV29-1 and TRBJ2-5, is SAVISQKPSRDICQRGTSLTIQCQVDSQVTMMFWYRQQPGQSLTLIATANQGSEATYESGFVIDKFPISRPNLTFSTLTVSNMSPEDSSIYLCSVGGPWKLETQYFGPGTRLLVL.

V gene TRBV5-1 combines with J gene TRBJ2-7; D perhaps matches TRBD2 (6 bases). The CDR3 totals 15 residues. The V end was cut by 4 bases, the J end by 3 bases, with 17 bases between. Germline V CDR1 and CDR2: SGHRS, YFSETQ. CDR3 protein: CASSLTRESYYEQYF. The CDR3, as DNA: TGCGCCAGCAGCCTTACCCGGGAGAGCTACTACGAGCAGTACTTC.

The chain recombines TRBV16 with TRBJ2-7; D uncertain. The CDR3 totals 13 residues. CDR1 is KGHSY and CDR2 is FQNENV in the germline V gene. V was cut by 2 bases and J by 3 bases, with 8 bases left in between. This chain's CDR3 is CASSQNKVYEQYF. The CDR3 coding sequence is TGTGCCAGCAGCCAAAACAAGGTCTACGAGCAGTACTTC. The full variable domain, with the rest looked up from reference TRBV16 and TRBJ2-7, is GEEVAQTPKHLVRGEGQKAKLYCAPIKGHSYVFWYQQVLKNEFKFLISFQNENVFDETGMPKERFSAKCLPNSPCSLEIQATKLEDSAVYFCASSQNKVYEQYFGPGTRLTVT.

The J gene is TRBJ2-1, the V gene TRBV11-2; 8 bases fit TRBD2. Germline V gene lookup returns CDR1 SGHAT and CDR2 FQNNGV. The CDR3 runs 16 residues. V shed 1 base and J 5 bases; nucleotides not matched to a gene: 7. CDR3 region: CASSLVGGRTNNEQFF. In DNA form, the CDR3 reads TGTGCCAGCAGCTTAGTGGGCGGGAGGACCAACAATGAGCAGTTCTTC.

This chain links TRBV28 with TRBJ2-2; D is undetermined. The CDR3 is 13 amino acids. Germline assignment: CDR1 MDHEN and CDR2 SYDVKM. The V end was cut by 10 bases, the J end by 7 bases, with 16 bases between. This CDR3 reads CATERTRNGELFF. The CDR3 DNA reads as TGTGCCACCGAACGAACAAGGAACGGGGAGCTGTTTTTT.

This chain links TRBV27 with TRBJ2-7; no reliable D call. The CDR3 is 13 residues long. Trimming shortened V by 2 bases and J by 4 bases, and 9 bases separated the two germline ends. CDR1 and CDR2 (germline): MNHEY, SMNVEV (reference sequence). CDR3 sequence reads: CASSLTSYYEQYF. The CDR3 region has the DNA TGTGCCAGCAGTTTAACCTCCTATTACGAGCAGTACTTC.

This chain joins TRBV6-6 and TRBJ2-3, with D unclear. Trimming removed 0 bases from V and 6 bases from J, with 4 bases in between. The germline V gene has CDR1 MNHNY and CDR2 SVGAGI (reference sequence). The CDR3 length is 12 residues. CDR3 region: CASSYSMDTQYF. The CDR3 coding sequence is TGTGCCAGCAGTTACTCGATGGATACGCAGTATTTT.

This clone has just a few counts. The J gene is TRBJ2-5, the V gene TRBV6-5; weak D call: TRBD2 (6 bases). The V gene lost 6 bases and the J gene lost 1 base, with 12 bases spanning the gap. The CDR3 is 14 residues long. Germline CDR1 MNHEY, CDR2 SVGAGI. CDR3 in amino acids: CASRQTGGQETQYF. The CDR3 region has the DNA TGTGCCAGCAGACAAACCGGGGGCCAAGAGACCCAGTACTTC.

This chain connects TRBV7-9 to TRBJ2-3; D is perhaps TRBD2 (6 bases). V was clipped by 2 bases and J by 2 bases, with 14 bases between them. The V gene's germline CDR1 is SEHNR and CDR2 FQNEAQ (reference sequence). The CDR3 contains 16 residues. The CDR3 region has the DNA TGTGCCAGCAGCTTACACGGGAGTCCCGTCACAGATACGCAGTATTTT. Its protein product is CASSLHGSPVTDTQYF.

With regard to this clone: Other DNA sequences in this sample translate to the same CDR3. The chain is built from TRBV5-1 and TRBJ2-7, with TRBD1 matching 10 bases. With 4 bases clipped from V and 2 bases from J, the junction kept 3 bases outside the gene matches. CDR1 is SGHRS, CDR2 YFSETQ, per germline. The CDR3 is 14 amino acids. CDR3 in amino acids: CASSEGQGAYEQYF. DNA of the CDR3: TGCGCCAGCAGCGAAGGACAGGGGGCCTACGAGCAGTACTTC.

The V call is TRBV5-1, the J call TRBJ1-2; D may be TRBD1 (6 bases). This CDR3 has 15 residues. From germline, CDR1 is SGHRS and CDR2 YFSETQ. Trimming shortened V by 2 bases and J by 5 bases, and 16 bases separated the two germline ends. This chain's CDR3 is CASSFTGGTGYGYTF. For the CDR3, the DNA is TGCGCCAGCAGCTTTACCGGGGGAACAGGGTATGGCTACACCTTC.

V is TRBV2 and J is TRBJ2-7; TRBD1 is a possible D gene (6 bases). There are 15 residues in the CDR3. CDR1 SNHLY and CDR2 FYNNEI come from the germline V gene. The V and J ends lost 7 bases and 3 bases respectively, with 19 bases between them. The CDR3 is CASKPRTEALYEQYF. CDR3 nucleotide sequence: TGTGCCAGCAAACCGCGGACAGAGGCTCTCTACGAGCAGTACTTC.

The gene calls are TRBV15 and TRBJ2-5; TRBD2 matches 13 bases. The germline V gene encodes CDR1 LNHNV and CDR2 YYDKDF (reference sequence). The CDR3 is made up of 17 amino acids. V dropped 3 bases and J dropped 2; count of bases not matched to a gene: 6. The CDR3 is CATSRTGTSGVQETQYF. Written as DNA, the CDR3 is TGTGCCACCAGCAGGACCGGGACTAGCGGGGTGCAAGAGACCCAGTACTTC.

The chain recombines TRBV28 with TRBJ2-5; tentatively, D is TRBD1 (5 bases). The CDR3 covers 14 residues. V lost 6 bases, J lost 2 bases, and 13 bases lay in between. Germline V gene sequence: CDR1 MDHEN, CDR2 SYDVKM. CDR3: CASSTRTQQETQYF. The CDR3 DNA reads TGTGCCAGCAGCACTCGGACACAGCAAGAGACCCAGTACTTC.

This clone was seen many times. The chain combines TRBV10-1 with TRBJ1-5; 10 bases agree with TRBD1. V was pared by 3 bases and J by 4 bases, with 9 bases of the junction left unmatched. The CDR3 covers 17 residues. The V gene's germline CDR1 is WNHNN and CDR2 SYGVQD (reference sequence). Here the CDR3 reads CASSEGSGTGVNQPQHF. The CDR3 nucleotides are TGCGCCAGCAGTGAAGGATCCGGGACAGGGGTTAATCAGCCCCAGCATTTT.

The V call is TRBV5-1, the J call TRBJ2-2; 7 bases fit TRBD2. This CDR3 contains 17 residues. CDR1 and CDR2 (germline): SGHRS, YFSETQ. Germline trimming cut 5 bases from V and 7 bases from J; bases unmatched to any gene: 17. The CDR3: CASSPRRWSGIGGELFF. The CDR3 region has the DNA TGCGCCAGCAGTCCTCGGCGGTGGAGCGGGATAGGCGGGGAGCTGTTTTTT.

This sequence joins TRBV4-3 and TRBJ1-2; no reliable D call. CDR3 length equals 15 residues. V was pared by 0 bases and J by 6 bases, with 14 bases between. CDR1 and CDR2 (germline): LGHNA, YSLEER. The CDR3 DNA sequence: TGCGCCAGCAGCCAAGATTGGGGTTTCGTGGATGGCTACACCTTC. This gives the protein CASSQDWGFVDGYTF.